Each of the 28 T cell receptor beta chains below was sequenced from the same sample in a study of OX40 agonist ivuxolimab in advanced cancers. The assay was immunoSEQ multiplex PCR, and TCRdb's table has in-frame clones only and misses some. The data hold 100,000 or so clones, with about four fifths observed a single time. Specimen: CD4+ or CD8+ T cells sorted from blood, collected in a trial of the OX40 agonist ivuxolimab. Receptor source: an adult with an advanced solid tumor such as melanoma, head and neck, liver or kidney cancer.

The chain recombines TRBV30 with TRBJ1-2, with D perhaps matching TRBD1 (6 bases). V was cut by 2 bases and J by 10 bases, with 11 bases left in between. The CDR3 is 11 residues long. Per the germline V gene, CDR1 is GTSNPN and CDR2 is SVGIG (reference sequence). The CDR3 is CAWSPNRDYTF. As DNA, the CDR3 is TGTGCCTGGAGTCCCAACAGGGACTACACCTTC. The full variable domain, its missing parts supplied by reference TRBV30 and TRBJ1-2, is SQTIHQWPATLVQPVGSPLSLECTVEGTSNPNLYWYRQAAGRGLQLLFYSVGIGQISSEVPQNLSASRPQDRQFILSSKKLLLSDSGFYLCAWSPNRDYTFGSGTRLTVV.

The V call is TRBV15, the J call TRBJ1-1; TRBD1 matches 7 bases. The CDR3 is made up of 14 amino acids. V was clipped by 2 bases and J by 5 bases; unmatched bases: 5. Germline CDR1 is LNHNV and CDR2 is YYDKDF (reference sequence). The CDR3 DNA sequence: TGTGCCACCAGCAGATATAGACAGGGAACTGAAGCTTTCTTT. Translated: CATSRYRQGTEAFF.

The rearrangement uses TRBV5-4 and TRBJ2-7; possible D gene TRBD2, 7 bases. The V and J ends lost 2 bases and 4 bases respectively, with 13 bases between them. The CDR3 spans 14 residues. CDR1 is SGHNT and CDR2 is YYREEE in the germline V gene (reference sequence). CDR3 in amino acids: CASSFRGAGYEQYF. The CDR3 region has the DNA TGTGCCAGCAGCTTTCGGGGGGCAGGGTACGAGCAGTACTTC.

The rearrangement uses TRBV9 and TRBJ1-2; D might be TRBD1 (5 bases). The V end lost 4 bases, the J end lost 8 bases, and 18 bases lay between the germline ends. Germline CDR1 is SGDLS and CDR2 is YYNGEE. The CDR3 is 14 residues long. Here the CDR3 reads CASSLLGQEGGYTF. The CDR3 DNA is TGTGCCAGCAGCCTACTCGGTCAGGAGGGGGGCTACACCTTC.

The gene calls are TRBV5-1 and TRBJ1-4; D remains unclear. Deletions cut 0 bases from V and 1 base from J, with 4 bases between. The CDR3 spans 14 residues. Germline V lookup: CDR1 SGHRS, CDR2 YFSETQ. CDR3 protein: CASSLAGTNEKLFF. CDR3 sequence (DNA): TGCGCCAGCAGCTTGGCAGGAACTAATGAAAAACTGTTTTTT.

The count of this clone is one. The chain couples TRBV2 to TRBJ2-5; no firm D call. CDR3 length equals 11 residues. Germline values: CDR1 SNHLY, CDR2 FYNNEI. Trimming left V 2 bases short and J 5 bases short, with 3 bases between. As DNA, the CDR3 is TGTGCCAGCAGTGAACCGGAGACCCAGTACTTC. It translates to CASSEPETQYF.

The chain couples TRBV5-1 to TRBJ1-5; possible D gene TRBD1, 5 bases. In germline, CDR1 is SGHRS, CDR2 YFSETQ. With 0 bases removed from V and 5 bases from J, the gap between germline ends came to 12 bases. The CDR3 length is 15 residues. CDR3 loop: CASSLEGEGDQPQHF. The CDR3 DNA reads TGCGCCAGCAGCTTGGAAGGGGAAGGGGATCAGCCCCAGCATTTT. The complete variable domain, with remaining parts taken from reference TRBV5-1 and TRBJ1-5, reads KAGVTQTPRYLIKTRGQQVTLSCSPISGHRSVSWYQQTPGQGLQFLFEYFSETQRNKGNFPGRFSGRQFSNSRSEMNVSTLELGDSALYLCASSLEGEGDQPQHFGDGTRLSIL.

This chain links TRBV5-6 with TRBJ2-1; D ambiguous. The CDR3 consists of 17 residues. Germline values: CDR1 SGHDT, CDR2 YYEEEE. Trimming pared 2 bases from V and 7 bases from J, leaving 22 bases between. The chain's CDR3 is CASSFIVVAFQVNEQFF. CDR3 sequence (DNA): TGTGCCAGCAGCTTCATCGTTGTAGCTTTCCAAGTAAATGAGCAGTTCTTC.

The CDR3 is CASSLSYGDTQYF. The CDR3, as DNA: TGCGCCAGCAGCTTGAGCTATGGAGATACGCAGTATTTT. This rearrangement joins TRBV5-1 to TRBJ2-3; D ambiguous. V was cut by 1 base and J by 5 bases, with 8 bases left in between. The germline V gene encodes CDR1 SGHRS and CDR2 YFSETQ. The CDR3 spans 13 residues.

The chain links TRBV7-2 to TRBJ2-7; 11 nucleotides agree with TRBD1. Trimming cost V 5 bases and J 3 bases; bases outside gene matches: 9. This CDR3 region has 16 residues. Germline assignment: CDR1 SGHTA and CDR2 FQGNSA. The CDR3 loop is CASSQDAGTGGYEQYF. In DNA, the CDR3 is TGTGCCAGCAGCCAAGATGCCGGGACAGGGGGCTACGAGCAGTACTTC.

V usage is TRBV25-1 and J usage is TRBJ2-5; 14 nucleotides align to TRBD2. With 4 bases clipped from V and 4 bases from J, the junction kept 2 bases outside the gene matches. The V gene's germline CDR1 is MGHDK and CDR2 SYGVNS. CDR3 length: 15 residues. The CDR3 nucleotides read TGTGCCAGCAGTGCGGGACTAGCGGGAGTAGAGACCCAGTACTTC. It codes for CASSAGLAGVETQYF.

The genes are TRBV2 and TRBJ1-1; 7 bases are shared with TRBD1. Trimming at V came to 7 bases and at J to 0 bases, leaving 8 bases not matched to a gene. Germline V gene lookup returns CDR1 SNHLY and CDR2 FYNNEI. This CDR3 comprises 15 residues. CDR3 sequence (DNA): TGTGCCAGCACGGGACAGAATTCCATGAACACTGAAGCTTTCTTT. Protein product: CASTGQNSMNTEAFF.

This rearrangement joins TRBV7-8 to TRBJ2-1, with D unclear. V was shortened by 5 bases and J by 1 base, with 12 bases between the two germline ends. The CDR3 sequence is 15 residues long. The germline V gene has CDR1 SGHVS and CDR2 FQNEAQ. For the CDR3, the DNA is TGTGCCAGCAGCCCCACCGCTAGTTCCTACAATGAGCAGTTCTTC. Its protein product is CASSPTASSYNEQFF.

This clone has only one observation. The chain combines TRBV12-2 with TRBJ2-7; the table names TRBD2, a call not compared with the DNA. TRBV12-2 represents a pseudogene. This CDR3 has 19 amino acids. The CDR3, as DNA: TGTGCAAGTCGCTTAGGGTGGCCGGAGAAGCGGGAGGGCCAGTTGGAGCAGTACTTC. Its protein product is CASRLGWPEKREGQLEQYF.

This chain connects TRBV7-9 to TRBJ1-2; no definite D call. The length of the CDR3 is 11 residues. In germline, CDR1 is SEHNR, CDR2 FQNEAQ (reference sequence). The germline V and J ends were trimmed by 2 bases and 7 bases, with 5 bases remaining between them. The CDR3 region has the DNA TGTGCCAGCAGCTTATCAGTTGGCTACACCTTC. Its translation: CASSLSVGYTF. The complete variable domain, with remaining parts taken from reference TRBV7-9 and TRBJ1-2, reads DTGVSQNPRHKITKRGQNVTFRCDPISEHNRLYWYRQTLGQGPEFLTYFQNEAQLEKSRLLSDRFSAERPKGSFSTLEIQRTEQGDSAMYLCASSLSVGYTFGSGTRLTVV.

The chain links TRBV7-8 to TRBJ2-7; TRBD1 might be the D (6 bases). V was clipped by 2 bases and J by 4 bases, with 15 bases between them. The CDR3 runs to 15 residues. From germline, CDR1 is SGHVS and CDR2 FQNEAQ. CDR3 coding DNA: TGTGCCAGCAGCTTACTGGGGACATCTCAATACGAGCAGTACTTC. Residues: CASSLLGTSQYEQYF.

The table lists this clone with a few counts. An end of the junction does not agree with germline; a read error may underlie this. This chain links TRBV6-6 with TRBJ2-1; 16 positions agree with TRBD2. This CDR3 is built from 14 residues. Per the germline V gene, CDR1 is MNHNY and CDR2 is SVGAGI (reference sequence). CDR3 region: CASSFTGTSGGGVF. DNA of the CDR3: TGTGCCAGCAGTTTTACCGGGACTAGCGGGGGGGGAGTCTTC.

CDR3 bases: TGTGCCAGTAGTTCCCCTAACGGGGGGATCGACGAGCAGTACTTC. Translation gives CASSSPNGGIDEQYF. V and J are TRBV19 and TRBJ2-7; 7 nucleotides align to TRBD2. This CDR3 spans 15 amino acids. The germline V gene has CDR1 LNHDA and CDR2 SQIVND (reference sequence). Germline trimming cut 5 bases from V and 5 bases from J; bases unmatched to any gene: 12.

The rearrangement links TRBV27 to TRBJ2-7, with TRBD2 identical over 9 bases. The germline V gene encodes CDR1 MNHEY and CDR2 SMNVEV (reference sequence). The junction had 9 bases not matched to a gene; V was cut back by 0 bases and J by 6 bases. The CDR3 runs 16 residues. CDR3: CASSLSSRLAGTEQYF. The CDR3 DNA reads as TGTGCCAGCAGTTTATCATCGCGCCTAGCGGGGACCGAGCAGTACTTC.

V gene TRBV10-3 combines with J gene TRBJ2-7, with TRBD1 identical over 9 bases. CDR3 length: 14 amino acids. CDR1 ENHRY and CDR2 SYGVKD come from the germline V gene. V lost 5 bases, J lost 5 bases, and 7 bases stayed unmatched. In DNA, the CDR3 is TGTGCCATCAGTACCACAGGGGGCAAGAACGAGCAGTACTTC. This translates into CAISTTGGKNEQYF.

The chain combines TRBV11-2 with TRBJ2-1; 8 bases are a match to TRBD2. Germline CDR1 reads SGHAT; CDR2 reads FQNNGV. The CDR3 totals 18 residues. After removal of 5 bases from V and 9 bases from J, the junction contained 21 bases not matched to a gene. In DNA form, the CDR3 reads TGTGCCAGCAGCCCGTTCGCCTCTTTAGGACGGGGGGGCATTGAGCAGTTCTTC. Its translation is CASSPFASLGRGGIEQFF. Combining the CDR3 with reference TRBV11-2 and TRBJ2-1 gives the whole variable domain EAGVAQSPRYKIIEKRQSVAFWCNPISGHATLYWYQQILGQGPKLLIQFQNNGVVDDSQLPKDRFSAERLKGVDSTLKIQPAKLEDSAVYLCASSPFASLGRGGIEQFFGPGTRLTVL.

The genes are TRBV2 and TRBJ1-1, with D uncertain. The germline V gene encodes CDR1 SNHLY and CDR2 FYNNEI. The CDR3 is 14 amino acids. V was clipped by 6 bases and J by 0 bases, with 11 bases between them. The CDR3 protein is CASRVTILNTEAFF. The CDR3 DNA reads TGTGCCAGCAGGGTCACGATCCTGAACACTGAAGCTTTCTTT.

This chain connects TRBV7-9 to TRBJ2-7; 13 nucleotides agree with TRBD2. This CDR3 is 18 amino acids long. Per the germline V gene, CDR1 is SEHNR and CDR2 is FQNEAQ (reference sequence). Losses at the gene ends were 0 bases for V and 3 bases for J; bases not matched to a gene: 8. The CDR3 bases are TGTGCCAGCAGCTTAGCGATGGAAGGACTAGCGGGGGTCTACGAGCAGTACTTC. Translation: CASSLAMEGLAGVYEQYF.

The gene calls are TRBV4-3 and TRBJ1-1; D gene unclear. V was shortened by 1 base and J by 6 bases, with 9 bases between the two germline ends. The CDR3 consists of 13 residues. Germline CDR1 and CDR2: LGHNA and YSLEER. The CDR3 spells CASSQVGNAEAFF. DNA of the CDR3: TGCGCCAGCAGCCAAGTTGGCAATGCTGAAGCTTTCTTT.

The chain combines TRBV2 with TRBJ2-5; D is undetermined. Deletions cut 6 bases from V and 2 bases from J, with 7 bases between. The CDR3 covers 12 residues. CDR1 SNHLY and CDR2 FYNNEI come from the germline V gene. This chain's CDR3 is CASSRRQETQYF. The CDR3, as DNA: TGTGCCAGCAGCCGACGGCAAGAGACCCAGTACTTC. The whole variable domain, remainder taken from reference TRBV2 and TRBJ2-5, is EPEVTQTPSHQVTQMGQEVILRCVPISNHLYFYWYRQILGQKVEFLVSFYNNEISEKSEIFDDQFSVERPDGSNFTLKIRSTKLEDSAMYFCASSRRQETQYFGPGTRLLVL.

J is TRBJ1-1 and V is TRBV9, with D possibly matching TRBD1 (5 bases). Between the trimmed V and J ends, which lost 0 bases and 10 bases, there was a span of 13 bases. Germline assignment: CDR1 SGDLS and CDR2 YYNGEE. CDR3 size: 13 residues. The CDR3 DNA sequence: TGTGCCAGCAGCGTAGTACTCGGGGGAATAGCTTTCTTT. It codes for CASSVVLGGIAFF. The full variable domain, its missing parts supplied by reference TRBV9 and TRBJ1-1, is DSGVTQTPKHLITATGQRVTLRCSPRSGDLSVYWYQQSLDQGLQFLIQYYNGEERAKGNILERFSAQQFPDLHSELNLSSLELGDSALYFCASSVVLGGIAFFGQGTRLTVV.

In regard to this clone: The sample has other DNA sequences that encode this CDR3 too. The V call is TRBV7-9, the J call TRBJ2-7; TRBD2 aligns across 7 bases. CDR3 length: 12 amino acids. Losses at the gene ends were 5 bases for V and 6 bases for J; bases not matched to a gene: 4. Germline CDR1 is SEHNR and CDR2 is FQNEAQ (reference sequence). The CDR3 region is CASSLGGSEQYF. The CDR3 DNA reads as TGTGCCAGCAGCCTGGGGGGGAGCGAGCAGTACTTC.

The CDR3 sequence is CASSLVAYEQYF. The CDR3 DNA reads TGTGCCAGCAGCTTAGTAGCCTACGAGCAGTACTTC. The V gene is TRBV7-2, the J gene TRBJ2-7; D is unclear. V lost 1 base and J lost 2, with 3 bases in between. The CDR3 loop spans 12 amino acids. Germline CDR1 and CDR2: SGHTA and FQGNSA.